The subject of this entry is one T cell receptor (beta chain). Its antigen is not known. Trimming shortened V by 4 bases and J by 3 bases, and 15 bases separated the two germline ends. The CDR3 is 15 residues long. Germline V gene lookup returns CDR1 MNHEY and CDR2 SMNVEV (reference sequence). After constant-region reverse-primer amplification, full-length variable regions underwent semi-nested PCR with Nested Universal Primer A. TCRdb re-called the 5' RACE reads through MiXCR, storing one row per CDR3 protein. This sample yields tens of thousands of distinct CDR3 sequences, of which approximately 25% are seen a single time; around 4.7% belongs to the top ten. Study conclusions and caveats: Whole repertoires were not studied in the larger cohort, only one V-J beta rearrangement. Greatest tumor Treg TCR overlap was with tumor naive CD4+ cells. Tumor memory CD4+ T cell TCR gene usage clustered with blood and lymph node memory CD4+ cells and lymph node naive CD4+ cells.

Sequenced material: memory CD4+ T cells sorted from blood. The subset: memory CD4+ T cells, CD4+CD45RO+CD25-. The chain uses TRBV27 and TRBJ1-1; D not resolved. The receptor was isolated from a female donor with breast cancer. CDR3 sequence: CASSSTGGRDTEAFF. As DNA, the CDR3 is TGTGCCAGCAGTTCAACGGGAGGTCGGGACACTGAAGCTTTCTTT.